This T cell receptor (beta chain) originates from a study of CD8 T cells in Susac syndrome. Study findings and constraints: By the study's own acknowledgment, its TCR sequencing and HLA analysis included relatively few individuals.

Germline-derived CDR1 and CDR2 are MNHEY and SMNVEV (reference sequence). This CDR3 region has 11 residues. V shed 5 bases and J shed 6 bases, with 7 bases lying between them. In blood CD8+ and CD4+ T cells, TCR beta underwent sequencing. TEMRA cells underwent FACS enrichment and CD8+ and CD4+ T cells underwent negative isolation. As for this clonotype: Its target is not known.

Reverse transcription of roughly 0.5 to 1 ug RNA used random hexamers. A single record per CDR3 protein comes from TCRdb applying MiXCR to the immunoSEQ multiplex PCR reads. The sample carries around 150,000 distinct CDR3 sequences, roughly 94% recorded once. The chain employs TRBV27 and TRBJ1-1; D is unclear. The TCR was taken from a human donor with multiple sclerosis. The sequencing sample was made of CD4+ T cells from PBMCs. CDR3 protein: CASSGRAEAFF. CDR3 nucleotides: TGTGCCAGCAGTGGAAGGGCTGAAGCTTTCTTT.